A selection of T cell receptor beta chains follows, all from one sample in a study of cytotoxic CD8 clonotypes in ibrutinib-treated CLL. Only in-frame clones appear in the TCRdb table, and some are missing; sequencing was by immunoSEQ multiplex PCR. The sample lists 250,000 to 350,000 clones; 60% to 80% were seen once. Source: PBMCs, taken at disease progression, from a patient treated with ibrutinib. Receptor source: a human donor with chronic lymphocytic leukemia. Each CDR3 is given with its conserved first and last residue. The order of the fields is J gene, V gene, clone size, CDR3 protein. The size field is filled for only some rows; it gives once, few, many or a size class.

>TRBJ2-3|TRBV5-4|.
CASSVEQGGDTQYF
>TRBJ2-7|TRBV6-4|.
CASSEEGGYEQYF
>TRBJ2-1|TRBV7-6|.
CASSRLAGGGGEQFF
>TRBJ1-2|TRBV5-4|.
CASSLGGQGDYGYTF
>TRBJ2-7|TRBV30|few
CAWSVLGGPF
>TRBJ1-4|TRBV5-6|.
CASSPPRANEKLFF
>TRBJ1-5|TRBV2|.
CASSEALRGNQPQHF
>TRBJ1-2|TRBV6-5|.
CASSLGWQGYGYTF
>TRBJ1-2|TRBV7-9|once
CASSPGYNYGYTF
>TRBJ2-1|TRBV5-4|.
CASSFGTSGYNEQFF
>TRBJ1-2|TRBV18|few
CASSPSLDRGVGYTF
>TRBJ2-1|TRBV15|.
CATSGTANEQFF
>TRBJ2-2|TRBV29-1|.
CSVPQGTGELFF
>TRBJ2-7|TRBV13|.
CASSPVPGLAGESYEQYF
>TRBJ1-5|TRBV2|.
CASSEAEDQPQHF
>TRBJ2-7|TRBV11-2|once
CASSFNPAGARHYEQYF
>TRBJ2-5|TRBV9|.
CASSVLATGGETQYF
>TRBJ2-1|TRBV6-6|.
CASRDTYNEQFF
>TRBJ2-1|TRBV6-5|.
CASSPLFGSEFF
>TRBJ2-7|TRBV5-5|.
CASSWGWSRRYYEQYF
>TRBJ1-6|TRBV12-5|.
CASGLVPPVFPVPVISLHF
>TRBJ1-1|TRBV19|.
CASSIRQGSTEAFF
>TRBJ1-2|TRBV5-4|once
CASSLDGAVYTF
>TRBJ1-1|TRBV2|.
CASSPTGGEGAFF
>TRBJ2-5|TRBV7-9|.
CASSLGQQETQYF
>TRBJ2-1|TRBV27|.
CASTMGLAGVKEQFF
>TRBJ2-1|TRBV27|.
CASTFVSTPNEQFF
>TRBJ2-7|TRBV11-2|.
CASSLGREQYF
>TRBJ2-3|TRBV11-2|.
CASRDVGTDTQYF
>TRBJ2-2|TRBV11-2|.
CASSSVGELFF
>TRBJ2-7|TRBV7-9|.
CASSYSGTGVEQYF
>TRBJ2-3|TRBV29-1|.
CSVGVGGNGLQGQYF
>TRBJ2-7|TRBV29-1|.
CSVTNDRNYEQYF
>TRBJ1-1|TRBV27|few
CASSGNWNTEAFF
>TRBJ1-4|TRBV4-2|.
CASRAAAGRKVANEKLFF
>TRBJ1-1|TRBV6-4|.
CASSDSGSGTEAFF
>TRBJ1-1|TRBV5-1|.
CASSMLGGIVDKEVNTEAFF
>TRBJ2-2|TRBV6-5|once
CASSYTGSGGELFF
>TRBJ2-7|TRBV5-1|.
CASRDRGSSYEQYF
>TRBJ1-2|TRBV7-9|.
CASSLSPPTRDYGYTF
>TRBJ2-3|TRBV10-1|few
CASSESGGRVDTQYF
>TRBJ2-3|TRBV14|.
CASSQALAGAADTQYF
>TRBJ1-2|TRBV27|few
CASSLGQGNYGYTF
>TRBJ2-3|TRBV5-4|once
CASSSGLAGSSDTQYF
>TRBJ1-2|TRBV18|.
CASSPNRGLLDGYTF
>TRBJ2-7|TRBV11-2|.
CASSLFGTVYEQYF
>TRBJ2-4|TRBV11-2|few
CASSLAGPNIQYF
>TRBJ1-5|TRBV4-2|.
CASSQEGNSNQPQHF
>TRBJ2-1|TRBV29-1|few
CSVSRVGLAHEQFF
>TRBJ2-7|TRBV2|.
CASRWDRSSWEQYF
>TRBJ2-1|TRBV4-3|.
CASSQRTGRKNNEQFF
>TRBJ2-3|TRBV7-6|.
CASSPGQITDTQYF
>TRBJ2-2|TRBV27|.
CASSLFLDRQWGKPTSGELFF